The 15 T cell receptor beta chains below were found in one sample sequenced in a study of T cell repertoires in cytomegalovirus infection. What these receptors recognize is not known. One entry per CDR3 protein results from TCRdb running MiXCR on the reads. The table includes about 89,000 distinct CDR3 sequences, less than 30% detected once. The sequencing here drew on CD8+ T cells from cultured PBMCs, taken from culture after CMV antigen stimulation. The receptors come from a human donor in good health (CMV status not recorded). Some clones in this sample may be carry-over from other donors' samples.

The chain is built from TRBV4-1 and TRBJ2-1; D gene ambiguous. The CDR3 sequence is 13 residues long. Trimming removed 1 base from V and 8 bases from J, with 9 bases in between. The germline CDR1 and CDR2 sequences are MGHRA and YSYEKL. The CDR3 here is CASSQGTGDEQFF. CDR3 nucleotides: TGCGCCAGCAGCCAAGGGACGGGCGATGAGCAGTTCTTC.

The sample holds a few counts of this clonotype. V usage is TRBV6-4 and J usage is TRBJ2-1; 14 nucleotides match TRBD2. V shed 3 bases, J shed 5 bases, and the junction held 3 bases outside the gene matches. From germline, CDR1 is MRHNA and CDR2 SNTAGT. CDR3 length equals 16 residues. As DNA, the CDR3 is TGTGCCAGCAGTGAGACTAGCGGGGGGGGAAACAATGAGCAGTTCTTC. Encoded protein: CASSETSGGGNNEQFF.

The chain uses TRBV12-3 or TRBV12-4 and TRBJ1-2; 7 bases are a match to TRBD1. V lost 2 bases to trimming and J lost 2 bases; unmatched junction nucleotides: 5. The CDR3 extends over 15 amino acids. As DNA, the CDR3 is TGTGCCAGCAGTTTAACGGGACAGACGAACTATGGCTACACCTTC. It encodes CASSLTGQTNYGYTF.

The rearrangement links TRBV5-1 to TRBJ2-7, with 9 positions matching TRBD2. The J segment lost 2 bases and the V segment lost 1 base, leaving 13 bases of the junction unmatched. There are 18 residues in the CDR3. CDR1 is SGHRS and CDR2 is YFSETQ in the germline V gene. The CDR3 DNA reads TGCGCCAGCAGCTTGCCTACCTCCGGGACTAGCAAACCCTACGAGCAGTACTTC. Translated: CASSLPTSGTSKPYEQYF.

This chain links TRBV2 with TRBJ1-2, with no clear D. The length of the CDR3 is 15 residues. Deletions cut 2 bases from V and 4 bases from J, with 14 bases between. CDR1 and CDR2 from the germline V gene are SNHLY and FYNNEI. The CDR3 spells CASSELSTLSYGYTF. The CDR3 DNA reads as TGTGCCAGCAGTGAATTGTCTACCTTGAGCTATGGCTACACCTTC.

This clonotype was seen once. The V and J genes are TRBV19 and TRBJ2-6; D gene ambiguous. The CDR3 contains 16 residues. V lost 3 bases and J lost 2, with 11 bases in between. Germline CDR1 and CDR2: LNHDA and SQIVND (reference sequence). In nucleotides, the CDR3 is TGTGCCAGTAGTATGGCCGGCCCGGCTGGGGCCAACGTCCTGACTTTC. This sequence encodes CASSMAGPAGANVLTF.

This clonotype was seen more than once but under ten times. The genes are TRBV28 and TRBJ1-1, with D unclear. V was cut by 2 bases and J by 1 base, with 17 bases left in between. The V gene's germline CDR1 is MDHEN and CDR2 SYDVKM. CDR3 length: 17 residues. The DNA for the CDR3 is TGTGCCAGCAGTTTAGAAATTTGGGGAAATGAGAACACTGAAGCTTTCTTT. Its translation is CASSLEIWGNENTEAFF.

The CDR3 region has the DNA TGTGCCAGCAGTTCCCTGACAGGGGGCTGGGGCAATCAGCCCCAGCATTTT. Protein sequence: CASSSLTGGWGNQPQHF. V is TRBV27 and J is TRBJ1-5; 10 nucleotides agree with TRBD1. The V and J ends lost 4 bases and 2 bases, in that order; junction bases with no gene match: 8. CDR3 size: 17 residues. Germline loops: CDR1 MNHEY, CDR2 SMNVEV (reference sequence).

The chain uses TRBV4-1 and TRBJ2-1, with 11 bases matching TRBD2. The V gene's germline CDR1 is MGHRA and CDR2 YSYEKL. The CDR3 extends over 16 amino acids. V shed 3 bases, J shed 5 bases, and the junction held 6 bases outside the gene matches. DNA of the CDR3: TGCGCCAGCAGCCAGGCTAGCGGGGGGCTTCACAATGAGCAGTTCTTC. It yields the protein CASSQASGGLHNEQFF.

Only a few counts were recorded for this clonotype. The V gene is TRBV2, the J gene TRBJ1-2; no clear D. This CDR3 has 13 amino acids. Germline V gives CDR1 SNHLY, CDR2 FYNNEI. With 0 bases removed from V and 7 bases from J, the gap between germline ends came to 9 bases. CDR3 DNA: TGTGCCAGCAGTGAAGCGCCAGTCCGTGGCTACACCTTC. It yields the protein CASSEAPVRGYTF.

In its sample, this clonotype was seen many times. The V call is TRBV12-3 or TRBV12-4, the J call TRBJ2-7; unclear D gene. This CDR3 comprises 13 residues. The V end lost 3 bases, the J end lost 6 bases, and 12 bases lay between the germline ends. The CDR3 sequence is CASSLVWGLEQYF. Written as DNA, the CDR3 is TGTGCCAGCAGTTTGGTTTGGGGTCTCGAGCAGTACTTC.

This clonotype was counted once. The chain couples TRBV6-6 to TRBJ2-3; D ambiguous. This CDR3 spans 15 amino acids. In germline, CDR1 is MNHNY, CDR2 SVGAGI (reference sequence). V was pared by 0 bases and J by 4 bases, with 11 bases between. The CDR3 region is CASSYSGPLADTQYF. The CDR3 DNA reads as TGTGCCAGCAGTTACTCTGGTCCGTTGGCAGATACGCAGTATTTT.

In this sample, this clonotype turned up many times. This chain uses TRBV27 with TRBJ1-2, with D possibly matching TRBD1 (5 bases). The CDR3 runs to 16 residues. Trimming cost V 0 bases and J 2 bases, with 13 bases left between them. CDR1 and CDR2 (germline): MNHEY, SMNVEV (reference sequence). The DNA of the CDR3 is TGTGCCAGCAGTTTATCGACCGGGGACTTCAACTATGGCTACACCTTC. As protein: CASSLSTGDFNYGYTF.

This clonotype was seen only a few times. This chain links TRBV11-2 with TRBJ2-1, with D perhaps TRBD1 (5 bases). V was trimmed by 1 base and J by 0 bases, leaving 10 bases between them. The length of the CDR3 is 16 residues. Germline V gene sequence: CDR1 SGHAT, CDR2 FQNNGV. The CDR3 DNA reads TGTGCCAGCAGCTTAGGACTGGACACCTCCTACAATGAGCAGTTCTTC. Its protein product is CASSLGLDTSYNEQFF.

The chain joins TRBV19 to TRBJ2-7; tentative D call: TRBD1 (6 bases). This CDR3 has 16 residues. V dropped 3 bases and J dropped 3 bases, with 18 bases sitting between them. The germline CDR1 and CDR2 sequences are LNHDA and SQIVND (reference sequence). The chain's CDR3 is CASSIRGGSSNYEQYF. In DNA form, the CDR3 reads TGTGCCAGTAGTATTCGAGGGGGAAGTTCAAACTACGAGCAGTACTTC.